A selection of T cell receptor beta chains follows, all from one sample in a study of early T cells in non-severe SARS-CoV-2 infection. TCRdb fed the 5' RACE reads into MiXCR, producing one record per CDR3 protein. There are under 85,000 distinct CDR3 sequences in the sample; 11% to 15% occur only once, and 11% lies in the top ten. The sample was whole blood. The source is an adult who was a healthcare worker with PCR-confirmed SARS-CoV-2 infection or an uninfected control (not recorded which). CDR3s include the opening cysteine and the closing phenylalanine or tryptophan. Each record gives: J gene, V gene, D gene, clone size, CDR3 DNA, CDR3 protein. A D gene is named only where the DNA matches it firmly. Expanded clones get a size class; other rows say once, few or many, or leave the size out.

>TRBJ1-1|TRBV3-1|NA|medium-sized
TGTGCCAGCAGCCCTACCGGGCGTGAAGCTTTCTTT
CASSPTGREAFF
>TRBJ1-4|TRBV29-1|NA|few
TGCAGCGTCTTGGACAGAACTAATGAAAAACTGTTTTTT
CSVLDRTNEKLFF
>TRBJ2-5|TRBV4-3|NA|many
TGCGCCAGCAGCCAAGGACAGGTGGAGACCCAGTACTTC
CASSQGQVETQYF
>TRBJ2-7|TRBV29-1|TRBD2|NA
TGCAGCGCTATGACTAGCGGGGGGGCCGCCTGGTACGAGCAGTACTTC
CSAMTSGGAAWYEQYF
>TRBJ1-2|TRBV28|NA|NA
TGTGCCAGCAGTGGAGGTTACTATGGCTACACCTTC
CASSGGYYGYTF
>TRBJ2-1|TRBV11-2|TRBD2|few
TGTGCCAGCAGCTCCCCTCGCGGGGGGGCGAGTGAGCAGTTCTTC
CASSSPRGGASEQFF
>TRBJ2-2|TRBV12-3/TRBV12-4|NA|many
TGTGCCAGCAGTGGGGGGTGGACTATTTATCGGGAGCTGTTTTTT
CASSGGWTIYRELFF
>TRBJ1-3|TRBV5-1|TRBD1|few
TGCGCCAGCAGCTGGGACAGGGAAGGCTCTGGAAACACCATATATTTT
CASSWDREGSGNTIYF
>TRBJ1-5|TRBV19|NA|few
TGTGCCAGTAGTATCCTGCAGGGGAGGTCGGATCAGCCCCAGCATTTT
CASSILQGRSDQPQHF
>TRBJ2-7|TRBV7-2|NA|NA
TGTGCCAGCAGCCAAACCGGGACACCTTTCTACGAGCAGTACTTC
CASSQTGTPFYEQYF
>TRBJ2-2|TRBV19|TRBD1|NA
TGTGCCAGTAGTATAGTATCCGGGACAGTGACCGGGGAGCTGTTTTTT
CASSIVSGTVTGELFF
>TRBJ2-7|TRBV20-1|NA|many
TGCAGTGCTAGAGATAGAAGCGACTACGAGCAGTACTTC
CSARDRSDYEQYF
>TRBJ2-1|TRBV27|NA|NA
TGTGCCAGCAGTTTGGGGGACGATGAGCAGTTCTTC
CASSLGDDEQFF
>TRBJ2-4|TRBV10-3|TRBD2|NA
TGTGCCATCAGTGTTTCAAGCGGGGGGGCCGACAAAAACATTCAGTACTTC
CAISVSSGGADKNIQYF
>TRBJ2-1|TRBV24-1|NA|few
TGTGCCACCAGTCCCAGGGGTTCGGACAATGAGCAGTTCTTC
CATSPRGSDNEQFF
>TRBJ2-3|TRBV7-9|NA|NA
TGTGCCAGCAGCTTGGCGGGGTATACGCAGTATTTT
CASSLAGYTQYF
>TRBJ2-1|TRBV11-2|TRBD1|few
TGTGCCAGCACCACGTCGGACAGGCGAGAAAATGAGCAGTTCTTC
CASTTSDRRENEQFF
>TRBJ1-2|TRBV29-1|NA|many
TGCAGCGTTGAAGACAGCAGCTATGGCTACACCTTC
CSVEDSSYGYTF
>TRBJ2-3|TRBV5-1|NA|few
TGCGCCAGCAGCTTGACGGCGGGGGCATTCACAGATACGCAGTATTTT
CASSLTAGAFTDTQYF
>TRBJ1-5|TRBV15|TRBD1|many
TGTGCCACCAGCAGAAGGACAGGGGCGAATCAGCCCCAGCATTTT
CATSRRTGANQPQHF
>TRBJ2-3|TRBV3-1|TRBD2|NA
TGTGCCAGCAGCCAAGAGAGGCAGCGGGGGCAACAGGATACGCAGTATTTT
CASSQERQRGQQDTQYF
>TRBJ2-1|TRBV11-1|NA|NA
TGTGCCAGCAGCAGGATAGGGAGTTACAATGAGCAGTTCTTC
CASSRIGSYNEQFF
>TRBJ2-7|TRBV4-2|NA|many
TGTGCCAGCAGCCTTCAGGGGGGCGACGAGCAGTACTTC
CASSLQGGDEQYF
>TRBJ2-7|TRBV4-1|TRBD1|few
TGCGCCAGCAGCCAGAAAAGAACGGGGACAGGGAGCTACGAGCAGTACTTC
CASSQKRTGTGSYEQYF
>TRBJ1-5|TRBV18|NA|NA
TGTGCCAGCTCACCTTGGCAGAATCAGCCCCAGCATTTT
CASSPWQNQPQHF
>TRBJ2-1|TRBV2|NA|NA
TGTGCCAGCTCCCGAGGGGGGGGCTACAATGAGCAGTTCTTC
CASSRGGGYNEQFF
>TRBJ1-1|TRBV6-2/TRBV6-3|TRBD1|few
TGTGCCAGCAGCTCAAGCCGGGACAGGGTTACTGAAGCTTTCTTT
CASSSSRDRVTEAFF
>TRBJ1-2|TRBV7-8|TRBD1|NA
TGTGCCAGCAGCTTAGTGAGGGGGCCAGCCTATGGCTACACCTTC
CASSLVRGPAYGYTF
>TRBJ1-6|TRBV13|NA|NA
TGTGCCAGCAGCAAGCAGGGACCTAATTCACCCCTCCACTTT
CASSKQGPNSPLHF
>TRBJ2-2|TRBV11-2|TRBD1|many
TGTGCCAGCAGCCAAGTTGGGGACAGGGGGAACACCGGGGAGCTGTTTTTT
CASSQVGDRGNTGELFF
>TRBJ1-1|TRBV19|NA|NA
TGTGCCAGTACCCGTCCTTCTAATGAAGCTTTCTTT
CASTRPSNEAFF
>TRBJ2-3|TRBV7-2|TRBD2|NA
TGTGCCAGCAGCAGCCTGGGACTAGCGGATACGCAGTATTTT
CASSSLGLADTQYF
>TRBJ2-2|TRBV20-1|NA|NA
TGCAGTGCGCAGACGACTAGCACCGGGGAGCTGTTTTTT
CSAQTTSTGELFF
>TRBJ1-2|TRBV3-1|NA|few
TGTGCCAGCAGCCAAGTCAGTGAAGGCGTCTACACCTTC
CASSQVSEGVYTF
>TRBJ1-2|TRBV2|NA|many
TGTGCCAGCAGAGCCGGGACACACTATGGCTACACCTTC
CASRAGTHYGYTF
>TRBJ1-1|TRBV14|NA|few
TGTGCCAGCAGTCAGCTTATTGAGGGGGGTGAAGCTTTCTTT
CASSQLIEGGEAFF
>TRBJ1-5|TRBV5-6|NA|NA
TGTGCCAGCAGCCGGACAGACAACCAGCCCCAGCATTTT
CASSRTDNQPQHF
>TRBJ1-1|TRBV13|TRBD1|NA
TGTGCCAGCAGCTTAGGCCTAATTGTGGGGACAGGGCCTGAAGCTTTCTTT
CASSLGLIVGTGPEAFF
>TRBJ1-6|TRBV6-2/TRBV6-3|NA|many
TGTGCCAGCAGTTACTCCCTCGGATTCTCACCCCTCCACTTT
CASSYSLGFSPLHF
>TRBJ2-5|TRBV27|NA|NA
TGTGCCAGCAGCCTCGGACTGTGGGAGACCCAGTACTTC
CASSLGLWETQYF
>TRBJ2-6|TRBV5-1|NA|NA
TGCGCCAGCAGCTTGGATGGGGCTGGGGCCAACGTCCTGACTTTC
CASSLDGAGANVLTF
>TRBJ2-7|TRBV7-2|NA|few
TGTGCCAGCAGCCCCCGACAGACCTCCTACGAGCAGTACTTC
CASSPRQTSYEQYF
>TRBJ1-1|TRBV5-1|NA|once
TGCGCCAGCAGCTTGGCCCCAGGGTCAGCTTTCTTT
CASSLAPGSAFF
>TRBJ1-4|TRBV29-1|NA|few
TGCAGCGTTGAAGTGGACCGGACTTCAAAACTGTTTTTT
CSVEVDRTSKLFF
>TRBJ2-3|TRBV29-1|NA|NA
TGCAGCGTTGAGAGCGGAACAGATACGCAGTATTTT
CSVESGTDTQYF
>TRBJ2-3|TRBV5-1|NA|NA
TGCGCCAGCAGCCCACTAGCAACAGATACGCAGTATTTT
CASSPLATDTQYF
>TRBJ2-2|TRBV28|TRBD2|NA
TGTGCCAGCAGCGCCCTTCACACGCTAGCGGGGGGTTCTAACACCGGGGAGCTGTTTTTT
CASSALHTLAGGSNTGELFF
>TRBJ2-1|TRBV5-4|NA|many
TGTGCCAGCAGCTCAGCATTACGCAGGGACGATGAGCAGTTCTTC
CASSSALRRDDEQFF
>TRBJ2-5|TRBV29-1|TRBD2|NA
TGCAGCGAAGTCGGGAGGGCACAAGAGACCCAGTACTTC
CSEVGRAQETQYF
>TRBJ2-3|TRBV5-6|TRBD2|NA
TGTGCCAGCAGCCTGGACAGCGGGGGGCCCCTCACAGATACGCAGTATTTT
CASSLDSGGPLTDTQYF
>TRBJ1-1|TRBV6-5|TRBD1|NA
TGTGCCAGCAGTCCGGACAGGGTTAGGACTGAAGCTTTCTTT
CASSPDRVRTEAFF
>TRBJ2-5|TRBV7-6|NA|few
TGTGCCAGCAGCACGACTTGGGAGACCCAGTACTTC
CASSTTWETQYF
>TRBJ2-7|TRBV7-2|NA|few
TGTGCCAGCAGGACTAGGGACAACTACGAGCAGTACTTC
CASRTRDNYEQYF
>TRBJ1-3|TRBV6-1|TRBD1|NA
TGTGCCAGCAGTGTCGGGACAGCCTCTGGAAACACCATATATTTT
CASSVGTASGNTIYF
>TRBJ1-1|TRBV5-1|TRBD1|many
TGCGCCAGCGGCAAGACAGGGACCGACACTGAAGCTTTCTTT
CASGKTGTDTEAFF